The clone carrying this T cell receptor (beta chain) was observed once. Germline V gene data show CDR1 as SGDLS and CDR2 as YYNGEE. V dropped 3 bases and J dropped 0 bases, with 10 bases sitting between them. The CDR3 is 15 residues long. Profiled with immunoSEQ multiplex PCR; TCRdb holds only in-frame clones, not every one. Among 130,000 or so clones listed, 91% were seen once. This sample stems from a study of control samples from healthy donors and cancer patients. The sequence derives from a man in his late teens or twenties in good health. This chain uses TRBV9 with TRBJ1-3; D is uncertain. The sequencing input was blood. The CDR3 DNA follows: TGTGCCAGCAGCGCTGACGGATACTCTGGAAACACCATATATTTT. Its protein product is CASSADGYSGNTIYF.